Below, 17 T cell receptor beta chains from the same sample are listed, as sequenced in a study of cytomegalovirus exposure and HLA in healthy donors. Use of 60 Vbeta and 13 Jbeta primers characterized the PCR. TCRdb's table, derived via immunoSEQ multiplex PCR, lists solely in-frame clones and lacks some. Counted here are 150,000 to 200,000 clones, about 80% occurring once; the ten biggest clones make up roughly 1.4%. The sample was PBMCs. The receptors were gathered from a woman aged 25 to 39 in good health and CMV-seropositive.

This clone was counted a single time. This sequence joins TRBV27 and TRBJ2-5; D may be TRBD2 (6 bases). The CDR3 is 13 residues long. Trimming took 8 bases from V and 4 from J, leaving 14 bases between them. CDR1 is MNHEY, CDR2 SMNVEV, per germline (reference sequence). The CDR3 region has the DNA TGTGCCAGCTCGGGACTTGAGCGAGAGACCCAGTACTTC. Translating it yields CASSGLERETQYF.

There are a few counts of this clone. The chain links TRBV5-5 to TRBJ1-1; D not certain. Germline CDR1 reads SGHKS; CDR2 reads YYEKEE (reference sequence). Trimming removed 1 base at V and 0 bases at J, with 7 bases between. The CDR3 length is 14 residues. CDR3 loop: CASSLQRMNTEAFF. DNA for the CDR3: TGTGCCAGCAGCTTGCAGCGCATGAACACTGAAGCTTTCTTT. Full variable domain (remainder filled in from reference TRBV5-5 and TRBJ1-1): DAGVTQSPTHLIKTRGQQVTLRCSPISGHKSVSWYQQVLGQGPQFIFQYYEKEERGRGNFPDRFSARQFPNYSSELNVNALLLGDSALYLCASSLQRMNTEAFFGQGTRLTVV.

This sequence joins TRBV5-1 and TRBJ2-2; 12 nucleotides line up with TRBD2. Looked up from germline, CDR1 is SGHRS and CDR2 is YFSETQ. V shed 5 bases, J shed 7 bases, and the junction held 9 bases outside the gene matches. The CDR3 loop spans 16 amino acids. The CDR3 reads CASRQTSGSWVGELFF. The CDR3 DNA reads as TGCGCCAGCAGACAGACTAGCGGGAGTTGGGTCGGGGAGCTGTTTTTT. The full variable domain, with the rest looked up from reference TRBV5-1 and TRBJ2-2, is KAGVTQTPRYLIKTRGQQVTLSCSPISGHRSVSWYQQTPGQGLQFLFEYFSETQRNKGNFPGRFSGRQFSNSRSEMNVSTLELGDSALYLCASRQTSGSWVGELFFGEGSRLTVL.

This chain connects TRBV5-1 to TRBJ2-7; 9 bases agree with TRBD2. CDR1 and CDR2 (germline): SGHRS, YFSETQ. Trimming took 3 bases from V and 3 from J; bases not matched to a gene: 7. This CDR3 spans 15 amino acids. CDR3 loop: CASSSGLSGSYEQYF. The CDR3 DNA reads as TGCGCCAGCAGCTCCGGACTTAGCGGGAGCTACGAGCAGTACTTC.

The V and J genes are TRBV5-1 and TRBJ2-7, with 9 bases fitting TRBD1. This CDR3 is 16 amino acids long. Germline V gene sequence: CDR1 SGHRS, CDR2 YFSETQ. V trimming: 2 bases; J trimming: 3 bases; junction bases outside the gene matches: 9. CDR3 DNA: TGCGCCAGCAGCTTTGGGACAGGGCAGGCGGGCTACGAGCAGTACTTC. It is translated as CASSFGTGQAGYEQYF.

The V gene is TRBV28, the J gene TRBJ2-7, with TRBD1 matching 8 bases. The CDR3 consists of 16 residues. CDR1 MDHEN and CDR2 SYDVKM come from the germline V gene. Trimming cost V 5 bases and J 6 bases; bases outside gene matches: 15. CDR3 residues: CASSQKDRVDLGEQYF. As DNA, the CDR3 is TGTGCCAGCAGTCAAAAGGACAGGGTTGACCTTGGCGAGCAGTACTTC. Full variable domain (missing parts from reference TRBV28 and TRBJ2-7): DVKVTQSSRYLVKRTGEKVFLECVQDMDHENMFWYRQDPGLGLRLIYFSYDVKMKEKGDIPEGYSVSREKKERFSLILESASTNQTSMYLCASSQKDRVDLGEQYFGPGTRLTVT.

The chain carries TRBV5-1 and TRBJ2-7; the D gene is possibly TRBD1 (5 bases). Trimming cost V 0 bases and J 2 bases, with 15 bases left between them. The germline V gene encodes CDR1 SGHRS and CDR2 YFSETQ. The CDR3 has 16 residues. The CDR3 protein is CASSLGGGQEPYEQYF. The CDR3 DNA follows: TGCGCCAGCAGCTTGGGCGGTGGACAAGAACCCTACGAGCAGTACTTC.

The chain has TRBV15 and TRBJ2-7; D might be TRBD2 (6 bases). This CDR3 is 13 amino acids long. The V end lost 3 bases, the J end lost 3 bases, and 9 bases lay between the germline ends. CDR1 LNHNV and CDR2 YYDKDF come from the germline V gene (reference sequence). As DNA, the CDR3 is TGTGCCACCAGCAGTCCAGCGGGCTACGAGCAGTACTTC. Its protein is CATSSPAGYEQYF. Variable domain in full (rest from reference TRBV15 and TRBJ2-7): DAMVIQNPRYQVTQFGKPVTLSCSQTLNHNVMYWYQQKSSQAPKLLFHYYDKDFNNEADTPDNFQSRRPNTSFCFLDIRSPGLGDTAMYLCATSSPAGYEQYFGPGTRLTVT.

The chain employs TRBV7-2 and TRBJ2-1; a weak D match, TRBD1 (6 bases). V was shortened by 5 bases and J by 4 bases, with 12 bases between the two germline ends. Germline V gene lookup returns CDR1 SGHTA and CDR2 FQGNSA. The CDR3 loop spans 14 amino acids. Here the CDR3 reads CASSRPGQYNEQFF. CDR3 DNA sequence: TGTGCCAGCAGCCGCCCCGGACAGTACAATGAGCAGTTCTTC.

V and J are TRBV30 and TRBJ2-3, with 7 bases lining up with TRBD1. CDR3 length: 13 residues. V shed 3 bases, J shed 5 bases, and the junction held 5 bases outside the gene matches. Germline V gives CDR1 GTSNPN, CDR2 SVGIG (reference sequence). Here the CDR3 reads CAWSSNRGDTQYF. The CDR3 bases are TGTGCCTGGAGCTCGAACAGGGGAGATACGCAGTATTTT. The full variable domain, its missing parts supplied by reference TRBV30 and TRBJ2-3, is SQTIHQWPATLVQPVGSPLSLECTVEGTSNPNLYWYRQAAGRGLQLLFYSVGIGQISSEVPQNLSASRPQDRQFILSSKKLLLSDSGFYLCAWSSNRGDTQYFGPGTRLTVL.

This clone was seen a few times. The V gene is TRBV4-3, the J gene TRBJ2-1; 7 bases are a match to TRBD1. CDR1 LGHNA and CDR2 YSLEER come from the germline V gene. V dropped 2 bases and J dropped 7; count of bases not matched to a gene: 11. The CDR3 has 16 residues. The CDR3: CASSQSTKGAFNEQFF. The CDR3 DNA sequence: TGCGCCAGCAGCCAATCCACGAAGGGGGCCTTTAATGAGCAGTTCTTC.

This clone has more than one count but fewer than ten. The rearrangement uses TRBV4-3 and TRBJ2-1, with D possibly matching TRBD1 (5 bases). V gave up 3 bases and J gave up 4 bases, with 10 bases separating them. CDR3 length: 14 amino acids. The V gene's germline CDR1 is LGHNA and CDR2 YSLEER. The CDR3 spells CASSHWGGYNEQFF. The CDR3 bases are TGCGCCAGCAGCCATTGGGGCGGATACAATGAGCAGTTCTTC.

This clone was detected only a few times. The V and J genes are TRBV11-3 and TRBJ1-2, with TRBD1 identical over 8 bases. J lost 3 bases, V lost 10 bases, and 16 bases had no gene match. Per the germline V gene, CDR1 is SGHNT and CDR2 is YENEEA. The CDR3 runs to 16 residues. CDR3 amino acids: CATGQGGNQGDYGYTF. The CDR3 DNA reads TGTGCCACCGGACAGGGCGGCAATCAAGGTGACTATGGCTACACCTTC. Variable domain in full (rest from reference TRBV11-3 and TRBJ1-2): EAGVVQSPRYKIIEKKQPVAFWCNPISGHNTLYWYLQNLGQGPELLIRYENEEAVDDSQLPKDRFSAERLKGVDSTLKIQPAELGDSAVYLCATGQGGNQGDYGYTFGSGTRLTVV.

This chain links TRBV5-4 with TRBJ2-3, with 8 bases lining up with TRBD2. V shed 0 bases and J 2 bases; nucleotides not matched to a gene: 5. Germline loops: CDR1 SGHNT, CDR2 YYREEE (reference sequence). The CDR3 is 16 amino acids. CDR3 in amino acids: CASSLAAGVYTDTQYF. The DNA for the CDR3 is TGTGCCAGCAGCTTGGCAGCGGGGGTTTACACAGATACGCAGTATTTT.

The chain couples TRBV11-3 to TRBJ2-1; possible D gene TRBD1, 5 bases. The germline V and J ends were trimmed by 2 bases and 6 bases, with 11 bases remaining between them. CDR3 length equals 14 residues. Per germline, CDR1 SGHNT and CDR2 YENEEA. The DNA of the CDR3 is TGTGCCAGCAGCTTATGGGGCTCGTCCAATGAGCAGTTCTTC. Encoded protein: CASSLWGSSNEQFF.

The chain has TRBV6-5 and TRBJ1-1; no reliable D call. The V end lost 3 bases, the J end lost 2 bases, and 13 bases lay between the germline ends. CDR1 is MNHEY and CDR2 is SVGAGI in the germline V gene. CDR3 length: 15 residues. CDR3 sequence (DNA): TGTGCCAGCAGTTATTCGTCCCACAGTAACACTGAAGCTTTCTTT. This codes for CASSYSSHSNTEAFF.

The chain uses TRBV2 and TRBJ2-7, with 9 nucleotides matching TRBD2. With V trimmed by 4 bases and J by 0 bases, 4 bases remained unmatched. CDR1 is SNHLY, CDR2 FYNNEI, per germline. The CDR3 spans 15 residues. CDR3 sequence (DNA): TGTGCCAGCAGTGTAGCGGGAGAGCTCTCCTACGAGCAGTACTTC. Its protein product is CASSVAGELSYEQYF.